These 14 T cell receptor beta chains came from one sample sequenced in a study of beta chain features in type 1 diabetes. Their antigens are not known. As every portion of the isolated RNA was reverse transcribed, the sequencing read expressed TCRB transcripts. Measured with immunoSEQ multiplex PCR; TCRdb has only the in-frame clones, and not every one. The sample shows just under 150,000 clones, less than 15% of them seen only once. Study-wide results and caveats: Within each of all four CD4+ subsets, Type 1 diabetes patients had TCRB CDR3s that were moderately but significantly shorter.

Source material: central memory CD4+ T cells from blood. These receptors were collected from a man younger than 35 with type 1 diabetes.

The chain has TRBV15 and TRBJ1-1; tentative D call: TRBD1 (5 bases). This CDR3 comprises 15 residues. Germline values: CDR1 LNHNV, CDR2 YYDKDF (reference sequence). Trimming took 1 base from V and 3 from J, leaving 12 bases between them. The CDR3 region has the DNA TGTGCCACCAGCAGAGGAGCAGGGCTGGACACTGAAGCTTTCTTT. Translating gives CATSRGAGLDTEAFF. Variable domain in full (rest from reference TRBV15 and TRBJ1-1): DAMVIQNPRYQVTQFGKPVTLSCSQTLNHNVMYWYQQKSSQAPKLLFHYYDKDFNNEADTPDNFQSRRPNTSFCFLDIRSPGLGDTAMYLCATSRGAGLDTEAFFGQGTRLTVV.

This chain joins TRBV29-1 and TRBJ2-7; 7 bases map to TRBD1. Looked up from germline, CDR1 is SQVTM and CDR2 is ANQGSEA. The CDR3 has 12 residues. V lost 6 bases and J lost 1; bases outside the gene matches: 3. The CDR3 loop reads CSVETGSYEQYF. For the CDR3, the DNA is TGCAGCGTAGAGACAGGGTCCTACGAGCAGTACTTC.

On this clone: Within the sample, other DNA sequences also encode this same CDR3. V is TRBV18 and J is TRBJ2-7; 7 nucleotides align to TRBD1. The germline gives CDR1 KGHSH, CDR2 LQKENI. J lost 0 bases, V lost 2 bases, and 1 base had no gene match. The CDR3 is 14 residues long. The CDR3 nucleotides read TGTGCCAGCTCACCAGGGACAGACTCCTACGAGCAGTACTTC. As protein: CASSPGTDSYEQYF.

This clone has a handful of counts. The chain links TRBV15 to TRBJ1-2; D not certain. Trimming stripped 0 bases from V and 8 bases from J, with 19 bases between. This CDR3 contains 16 residues. The germline V gene encodes CDR1 LNHNV and CDR2 YYDKDF (reference sequence). CDR3 bases: TGTGCCACCAGCAGAGATCAAGGGTTCTCCAATAGCGGCTACACCTTC. Translation: CATSRDQGFSNSGYTF.

This chain joins TRBV7-9 and TRBJ2-7, with D maybe TRBD1 (5 bases). CDR1 is SEHNR and CDR2 is FQNEAQ in the germline V gene (reference sequence). The CDR3 runs 16 residues. V dropped 4 bases and J dropped 0 bases, with 16 bases sitting between them. In nucleotides, the CDR3 is TGTGCCAGCAGCTCCGACAGCGTCGGAAGCTCCTACGAGCAGTACTTC. Translating gives CASSSDSVGSSYEQYF.

The V gene is TRBV7-2, the J gene TRBJ1-5, with a possible D match to TRBD1 (5 bases). V was pared by 5 bases and J by 7 bases, with 18 bases between. The germline CDR1 and CDR2 sequences are SGHTA and FQGNSA. The length of the CDR3 is 15 residues. The CDR3 protein is CASSQTYNGGQPQHF. The DNA of the CDR3 is TGTGCCAGCAGCCAAACTTATAACGGGGGACAGCCCCAGCATTTT. Full variable domain (remainder filled in from reference TRBV7-2 and TRBJ1-5): GAGVSQSPSNKVTEKGKDVELRCDPISGHTALYWYRQSLGQGLEFLIYFQGNSAPDKSGLPSDRFSAERTGGSVSTLTIQRTQQEDSAVYLCASSQTYNGGQPQHFGDGTRLSIL.

Points on this clone: A far larger clone is a single base away, which makes a read error likely. The chain links TRBV4-1 to TRBJ2-1, with 12 bases lining up with TRBD2. The CDR3 loop spans 19 amino acids. The germline V gene has CDR1 MGHRA and CDR2 YSYEKL. The V segment lost 0 bases and the J segment 0 bases; nucleotides outside the gene matches: 6. CDR3 in DNA: TGCGCCAGCAGCCAAGATCCGACTAGCGGGGGTAGCTCCTACAATGAGCAGTTCTTC. It codes for CASSQDPTSGGSSYNEQFF.

This clone was recorded a few times. The rearrangement uses TRBV6-1 and TRBJ1-1; the match to TRBD1 covers 7 bases. The CDR3 extends over 12 amino acids. J lost 7 bases, V lost 3 bases, and 2 bases had no gene match. CDR1 and CDR2 (germline): MNHNS, SASEGT. The CDR3 DNA sequence: TGTGCCAGCAGTGACCGGGACAGTGAAGCTTTCTTT. It is translated as CASSDRDSEAFF.

This clone was observed a handful of times. CDR3 coding DNA: TGCGCCAGCAGCCAGGGGGGTCGGGGCACTGAAGCTTTCTTT. This codes for CASSQGGRGTEAFF. This chain joins TRBV4-1 and TRBJ1-1, with D maybe TRBD1 (5 bases). V lost 3 bases and J 4 bases, leaving 12 bases between the germline ends. Germline V gene data show CDR1 as MGHRA and CDR2 as YSYEKL. This CDR3 spans 14 amino acids.

Many counts were recorded for this clone. The chain joins TRBV14 to TRBJ1-5, with TRBD1 identical over 9 bases. V dropped 2 bases and J dropped 11; count of bases not matched to a gene: 7. Germline values: CDR1 SGHDN, CDR2 FVKESK. This CDR3 contains 14 residues. CDR3 coding DNA: TGTGCCAGCAGCCAACGGACGGACAGGGGCTCCCAGCATTTT. Protein sequence: CASSQRTDRGSQHF.

The chain links TRBV14 to TRBJ1-2; perhaps TRBD1 as D (5 bases). V lost 0 bases, J lost 7 bases, and 24 bases lay in between. CDR1 is SGHDN, CDR2 FVKESK, per germline. CDR3 length equals 18 residues. CDR3 DNA sequence: TGTGCCAGCAGCCAAGACCTTTTTGGCTGGGACGTCCTAGCTGGCTACACCTTC. It specifies CASSQDLFGWDVLAGYTF.

The CDR3 nucleotides read TGTGCCAGCACCCCGGCAGGACTCCTCTATGGCTACACCTTC. It yields the protein CASTPAGLLYGYTF. The chain combines TRBV28 with TRBJ1-2; no firm D call. V shed 7 bases and J shed 4 bases, with 16 bases lying between them. This CDR3 spans 14 amino acids. Germline V gene data show CDR1 as MDHEN and CDR2 as SYDVKM.

This clone has more than one count but fewer than ten. This chain joins TRBV4-1 and TRBJ2-5; 9 bases line up with TRBD1. In germline, CDR1 is MGHRA, CDR2 YSYEKL. The length of the CDR3 is 17 residues. With 4 bases clipped from V and 2 bases from J, the junction kept 11 bases outside the gene matches. The CDR3 nucleotides are TGCGCCAGCAGCCGACATCCGGGACAGGGAGAGCAAGAGACCCAGTACTTC. It translates to CASSRHPGQGEQETQYF.

The sample holds a few counts of this clone. Other DNA sequences in this specimen translate into the identical CDR3. V and J are TRBV9 and TRBJ1-2; D gene unclear. V shed 2 bases and J shed 1 base, with 6 bases lying between them. Germline-derived CDR1 and CDR2 are SGDLS and YYNGEE. This CDR3 contains 13 residues. The DNA of the CDR3 is TGTGCCAGCAGCGTTCGGGATAACTATGGCTACACCTTC. This encodes CASSVRDNYGYTF.